This T cell receptor beta chain was captured in a study of T cell changes during pregnancy in multiple sclerosis. The V gene end was trimmed by 3 bases and the J gene end by 4 bases; junction bases not matched to a gene: 10. Germline CDR1 and CDR2: KGHSH and LQKENI. The CDR3 covers 17 residues. Measured with immunoSEQ multiplex PCR; TCRdb has only the in-frame clones, and not every one. This sample carries about 40,000 clones, around 94% of them seen once, and the ten largest clones take 1.5% to 2%. The source was peripheral blood, collected in the third trimester of pregnancy. This TCR was recovered from a female donor with multiple sclerosis, enrolled in a pregnancy study. The V gene is TRBV18, the J gene TRBJ2-3; 10 bases agree with TRBD2. The CDR3 DNA is TGTGCCAGCTCACCGCCTAGCGGGGGTGTCCACGCAGATACGCAGTATTTT. Protein sequence: CASSPPSGGVHADTQYF.